This section outlines one TCR beta chain sequence together with its context. The antigen is undetermined. The data originate from a study of cytomegalovirus exposure and HLA in healthy donors. Study results and caveats: Indistinguishable V segments such as TRBV6-2 and TRBV6-3 were excluded. Published work reported that the classifier diagnosed cytomegalovirus status with high specificity and sensitivity. Cytomegalovirus-associated TCR beta chains were listed, numbering 150 to 200.

The PCR was carried out with 60 Vbeta primers and 13 Jbeta primers. This table comes from immunoSEQ multiplex PCR, and its TCRdb copy is limited to in-frame clones, with some not included. This sample yields 130,000 or so clones, of which nearly 80% are seen a single time; 0.9% to 1.2% belongs to the top ten. Trimming stripped 6 bases from V and 3 bases from J, with 11 bases between. CDR1 LNHDA and CDR2 SQIVND come from the germline V gene (reference sequence). This CDR3 spans 13 amino acids. The clonotype comes from a male donor in good health and CMV-seronegative. The chain uses TRBV19 and TRBJ1-1; D not resolved. The sequencing input was PBMCs. Here the CDR3 reads CASSVTPYTEAFF. Written as DNA, the CDR3 is TGTGCCAGTAGCGTGACACCCTACACTGAAGCTTTCTTT. The full variable domain, in which reference TRBV19 and TRBJ1-1 provide the parts outside the CDR3, is DGGITQSPKYLFRKEGQNVTLSCEQNLNHDAMYWYRQDPGQGLRLIYYSQIVNDFQKGDIAEGYSVSREKKESFPLTVTSAQKNPTAFYLCASSVTPYTEAFFGQGTRLTVV.